These T cell receptor beta chains were read from a single sample in a study of blood T cells in healthy people across ages. In TCRdb, the 5' RACE reads were re-called with MiXCR into one record per CDR3 protein. Among 700,000 to 850,000 distinct CDR3 sequences listed, roughly 50% were seen once. The source material was blood. These receptors were taken from a man older than 75 in good health. CDR3s include the opening cysteine and the closing phenylalanine or tryptophan. Each record gives: clone size, D gene, V gene, J gene, CDR3 DNA, CDR3 protein. The D gene is left open where the match is weak. The size of a clone is reported for some rows only, either as once, few or many, or as a class for expanded clones.

>many|TRBD2|TRBV7-2|TRBJ2-3
TGTGCCAGCAGCCCGAGCGGGAAAACAGATACGCAGTATTTT
CASSPSGKTDTQYF
>once|TRBD2|TRBV20-1|TRBJ2-2
TGCAGTGCTAGAGATCCTAGCGGGAGCTCCACCGGGGAGCTGTTTTTT
CSARDPSGSSTGELFF
>-|TRBD1|TRBV29-1|TRBJ1-1
TGCAGCGGGGCCCAGGGGGGGGGGCGTATCACTGAAGCTTTCTTT
CSGAQGGGRITEAFF
>many|-|TRBV7-3|TRBJ2-7
TGTGCCAGCTCATCCTCAGGGTCCTACGAGCAGTACTTC
CASSSSGSYEQYF
>few|TRBD2|TRBV3-1|TRBJ2-1
TGTGCCAGCAGCCAAGATCTGGGTAGCGGGATCAGGAATGAGCAGTTCTTC
CASSQDLGSGIRNEQFF
>-|TRBD2|TRBV5-1|TRBJ2-1
TGCGCCAGCAGCTTGGGACGAGCGGGAGCCCCTGAGCAGTTCTTC
CASSLGRAGAPEQFF
>-|TRBD2|TRBV20-1|TRBJ2-7
TGCAGTGCTAGCGGAGGTGGTAGCGGGAGCCTGGACGAGCAGTACTTC
CSASGGGSGSLDEQYF
>-|TRBD1|TRBV29-1|TRBJ1-4
TGCAGCGTTGAGGGACAGGGATCTGAAAAACTGTTTTTT
CSVEGQGSEKLFF
>-|TRBD1|TRBV25-1|TRBJ1-2
TGTGCCAGCAGTGGCCGGGACAGGGACGGCTACACCTTC
CASSGRDRDGYTF
>once|TRBD1|TRBV29-1|TRBJ1-1
TGCAGCGTTGAAGGGACAGGGATGAACACTGAAGCTTTCTTT
CSVEGTGMNTEAFF
>-|-|TRBV5-1|TRBJ2-7
TGCGCCAGCAGAGGCGAGGGGATGCGGGCCTACGAGCAGTACTTC
CASRGEGMRAYEQYF
>few|TRBD1|TRBV6-1|TRBJ2-3
TGTGCCAGCACACCTATCCTTAGGGACAGATACGCGTATTTT
CASTPILRDRYAYF
>-|-|TRBV12-5|TRBJ2-5
TGTGCTAGTGGTACCGCCCACATGGTTGGTGAGACCCAGTACTTC
CASGTAHMVGETQYF
>-|TRBD2|TRBV27|TRBJ2-1
TGCGCCAGCAGTTTATCAGGGCCTAGCGGGAGGGTGGATGAGCAGTTCTTC
CASSLSGPSGRVDEQFF
>few|-|TRBV5-5|TRBJ1-2
TGCGCCAGCAGCTTGGCCGACGGCTATGGCTACACCTTC
CASSLADGYGYTF
>-|TRBD2|TRBV25-1|TRBJ2-1
TGTGCCAGCAGGGCTAGCGGGAGTCGGGGTGAGCAGTTCTTC
CASRASGSRGEQFF
>-|TRBD2|TRBV24-1|TRBJ2-1
TGTGCCACCAGTGACCGGACTAGCGGGAGACGTCTCTACTACTACAATGAGCAGTTCTTC
CATSDRTSGRRLYYYNEQFF
>few|TRBD2|TRBV10-3|TRBJ2-1
TGTGCCATTCAAGCGGGAGAGTCCTACAATGAGCAGTTCTTC
CAIQAGESYNEQFF
>few|-|TRBV20-1|TRBJ2-7
TGCAGTGCTAGAGATTTGGCGGGGACCTACGAGCAGTACTTC
CSARDLAGTYEQYF
>-|-|TRBV27|TRBJ1-5
TGTGCCAGCAGTTTATTCGTCAGCAATCAGCCCCAGCATTTT
CASSLFVSNQPQHF
>-|-|TRBV7-2|TRBJ2-2
TGTGCCAGCAGCTTGGCGCAGGCCGGGGAGCTGTTTTTT
CASSLAQAGELFF
>few|TRBD1|TRBV27|TRBJ2-5
TGTGCCAGCAGTTCAGCCGGGACAGGGGGCGCGGTACGAGAGACCCAGTACTTC
CASSSAGTGGAVRETQYF
>few|-|TRBV7-9|TRBJ2-1
TGTGCCAGCAGCTACTGGACGGTGGACAATGAGCAGTTCTTC
CASSYWTVDNEQFF
>-|-|TRBV27|TRBJ1-4
TGTGCCAGCACCAGGAGGGGAGGGGAAAAACTGTTTTTT
CASTRRGGEKLFF
>-|-|TRBV11-2|TRBJ2-3
TGTGCCAGCAGCGCAATCAGGGGACTTCCATACGCGTATTTT
CASSAIRGLPYAYF
>-|-|TRBV20-1|TRBJ2-7
TGCAGTGCTAGAGACCCCAGGACTGGCTCCTACGAGCAGTACTTC
CSARDPRTGSYEQYF
>-|-|TRBV20-1|TRBJ2-1
TGCAGTGCTATACGCCCCTTAGTTGGCCTCGACAATGAGCAGTTCTTC
CSAIRPLVGLDNEQFF
>-|-|TRBV15|TRBJ2-6
TGTGCCACCAGCGCCCGGAGGGCCAACGTCCTGACTTTC
CATSARRANVLTF
>-|-|TRBV7-2|TRBJ2-3
TGTGCCAGCAGCTTCCCGACTAGAGAGCGCAGATACGCGTATTTT
CASSFPTRERRYAYF
>-|TRBD1|TRBV23-1|TRBJ2-7
TGCGCCAGCAGTCTCCCTATGGGGACAGAGACCTACGAGCAGTACTTC
CASSLPMGTETYEQYF
>-|-|TRBV10-3|TRBJ2-5
TGTGCCATCAGTGAAAACCAGGGGATCCCAGAGACCCAGTACTTC
CAISENQGIPETQYF
>-|TRBD2|TRBV25-1|TRBJ2-7
TGTGCCAGCAGTGCCACTTGGGGGACTAGCGGGCCCTACGAGCAGTACTTC
CASSATWGTSGPYEQYF
>-|-|TRBV14|TRBJ1-2
TGTGCCAGCAGCCGAGCAGGGTTTGGCTACACCTTC
CASSRAGFGYTF
>few|-|TRBV2|TRBJ2-1
TGTGCCAGCAGTGAATTGGGTTACAATGAGCAGTTCTTC
CASSELGYNEQFF
>once|-|TRBV5-1|TRBJ1-1
TGCGCCAGCAGCTTGGCAGAGGGACGCGCTGAAGCTTTCTTT
CASSLAEGRAEAFF
>-|-|TRBV27|TRBJ1-1
TGTGCCAGCAGTTCCGGTCTCGGGAGGGCGATGAACACTGAAGCTTTCTTT
CASSSGLGRAMNTEAFF
>-|TRBD2|TRBV20-1|TRBJ2-3
TGCAGTGCTGAACCCCTAGCGGGAGTGCCAGATACGCAGTATTTT
CSAEPLAGVPDTQYF
>-|-|TRBV27|TRBJ2-5
TGTGCCAGCAGTTCCGGCATCAGAAGTGAGCAGTACTTC
CASSSGIRSEQYF
>-|-|TRBV7-3|TRBJ1-1
TGTGCCAGCAGCTACGGACCGGGGGACTTAGCTTTCTTT
CASSYGPGDLAFF
>-|TRBD1|TRBV6-5|TRBJ1-6
TGTGCCAGCAGCTTACCCGGGACAGGGGGATCTTCACCCCTCCACTTT
CASSLPGTGGSSPLHF
>-|TRBD1|TRBV12-3/TRBV12-4|TRBJ2-1
TGTGCCAGCACTCAGGGGGCGGGTGAGCAGTTCTTC
CASTQGAGEQFF
>-|TRBD1|TRBV5-1|TRBJ2-5
TGCGCCAGCAGCCACCGACCCGGGACAGGAAACGAAGAGACCCAGTACTTC
CASSHRPGTGNEETQYF
>-|TRBD1|TRBV5-1|TRBJ1-2
TGCGCCAGCAGCGCCAACAGGGGTGGCTACACCTTC
CASSANRGGYTF
>few|-|TRBV5-1|TRBJ2-7
TGCGCCAGCAGCCCCAGGACGTTCGGGGAGCTCTACGAGCAGTACTTC
CASSPRTFGELYEQYF
>-|-|TRBV3-1|TRBJ2-7
TGTGCCAGCAGCCATAGCAAGTCCTCCTACGAGCAGTACTTC
CASSHSKSSYEQYF
>-|-|TRBV10-3|TRBJ2-1
TGTGCCATCAGTGAGTCGAATGCGGTCTCCTACAATGAGCAGTTCTTC
CAISESNAVSYNEQFF
>-|TRBD2|TRBV10-1|TRBJ2-5
TGCGCCAGCAGTGGGAGTAGCGGGAGAATCCAAGAGACCCAGTACTTC
CASSGSSGRIQETQYF
>once|-|TRBV30|TRBJ2-1
TGTGCCTGGAGTGTCCTGGGGCTGGAGCAGTTCTTC
CAWSVLGLEQFF
>-|TRBD2|TRBV6-5|TRBJ2-1
TGTGCCAGCAGTCAGACTAGCGGGAGATTTAATGAGCAGTTCTTC
CASSQTSGRFNEQFF
>-|-|TRBV12-3/TRBV12-4|TRBJ2-3
TGTGCCAGCGAGGGGCACAGATACGCGTATTTT
CASEGHRYAYF
>-|-|TRBV29-1|TRBJ1-2
TGCAGCGTCGCCGGAGGGCCTAGGTATGGCTACACCTTC
CSVAGGPRYGYTF
>-|-|TRBV29-1|TRBJ2-7
TGCAGCGTTGCTGGGGCCAACGAGCAGTACTTC
CSVAGANEQYF
>few|TRBD2|TRBV27|TRBJ2-7
TGTGCCAGTCTAACTAGCGTCAACCCCGGCTCCTACGAGCAGTACTTC
CASLTSVNPGSYEQYF
>-|-|TRBV14|TRBJ2-1
TGTGCCAGCAGCCAAGCCCCTCCCGGGATCCACAATGAGCAGTTCTTC
CASSQAPPGIHNEQFF
>few|-|TRBV6-6|TRBJ2-7
TGTGCCAGCAGTTATTACAAGGACTACGAGCAGTACTTC
CASSYYKDYEQYF
>-|-|TRBV20-1|TRBJ2-1
TGCAGTGCTAGAGAGTCCGGAGGGCTTGTCAATGAGCAGTTCTTC
CSARESGGLVNEQFF
>-|TRBD2|TRBV15|TRBJ2-7
TGTGCCACCAGCAGAGAGGGACTACCCTACGAGCAGTACTTC
CATSREGLPYEQYF
>-|TRBD2|TRBV12-3/TRBV12-4|TRBJ2-5
TGTGCCAGCACCCCGATGGGGGCGCGGGAGGGCCTTCAAGAGACCCAGTACTTC
CASTPMGAREGLQETQYF
>-|-|TRBV12-3/TRBV12-4|TRBJ2-6
TGTGCCAGCAGTGGACAACTGGGCGCCAACGTCCTGACTTTC
CASSGQLGANVLTF